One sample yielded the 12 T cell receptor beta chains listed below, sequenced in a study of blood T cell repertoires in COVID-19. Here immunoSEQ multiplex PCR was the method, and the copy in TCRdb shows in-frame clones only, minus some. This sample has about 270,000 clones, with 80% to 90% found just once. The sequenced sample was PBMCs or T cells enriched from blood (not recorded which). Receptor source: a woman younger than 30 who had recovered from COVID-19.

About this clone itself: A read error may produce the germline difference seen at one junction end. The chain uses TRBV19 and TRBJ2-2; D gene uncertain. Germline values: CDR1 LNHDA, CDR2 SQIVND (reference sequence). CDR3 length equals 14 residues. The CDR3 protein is CASNSHSKTGELFF. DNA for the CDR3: TGTGCCAGTAATTCCCACTCGAAAACCGGGGAGCTGTTTTTT.

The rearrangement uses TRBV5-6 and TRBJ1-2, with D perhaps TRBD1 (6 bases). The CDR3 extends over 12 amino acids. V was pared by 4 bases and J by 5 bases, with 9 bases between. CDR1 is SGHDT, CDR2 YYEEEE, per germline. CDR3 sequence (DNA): TGTGCCAGCAGCGGGGACAATTATGGCTACACCTTC. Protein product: CASSGDNYGYTF.

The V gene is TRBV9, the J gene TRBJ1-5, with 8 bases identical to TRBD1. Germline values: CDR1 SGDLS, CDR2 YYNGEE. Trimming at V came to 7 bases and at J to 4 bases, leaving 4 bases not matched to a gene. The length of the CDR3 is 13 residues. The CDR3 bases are TGTGCCAGCGGGACAGGTTTTAATCAGCCCCAGCATTTT. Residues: CASGTGFNQPQHF.

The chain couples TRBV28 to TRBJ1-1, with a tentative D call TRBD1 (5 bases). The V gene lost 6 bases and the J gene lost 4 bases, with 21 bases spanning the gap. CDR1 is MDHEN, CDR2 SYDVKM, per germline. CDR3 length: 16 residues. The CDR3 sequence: CASSSRAGLGVTEAFF. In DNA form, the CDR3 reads TGTGCCAGCAGCTCTAGGGCAGGGCTCGGCGTCACTGAAGCTTTCTTT.

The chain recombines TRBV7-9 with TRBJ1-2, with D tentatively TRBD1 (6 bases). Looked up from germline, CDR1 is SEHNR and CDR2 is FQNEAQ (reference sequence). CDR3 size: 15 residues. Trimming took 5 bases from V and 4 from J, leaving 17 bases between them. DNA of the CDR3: TGTGCCAGCAGCCCAAGACAGGTTGATACCTATGGCTACACCTTC. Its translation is CASSPRQVDTYGYTF.

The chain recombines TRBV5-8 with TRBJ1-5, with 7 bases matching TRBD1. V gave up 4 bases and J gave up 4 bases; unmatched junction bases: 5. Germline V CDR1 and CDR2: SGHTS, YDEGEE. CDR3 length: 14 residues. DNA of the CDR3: TGTGCCAGCAGCCCCCGGGACAGTAATCAGCCCCAGCATTTT. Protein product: CASSPRDSNQPQHF.

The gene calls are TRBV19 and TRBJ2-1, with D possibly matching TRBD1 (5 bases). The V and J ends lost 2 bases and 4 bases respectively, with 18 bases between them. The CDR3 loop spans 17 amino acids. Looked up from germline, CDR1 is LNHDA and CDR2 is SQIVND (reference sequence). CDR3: CASSIPPAGLSYNEQFF. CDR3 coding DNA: TGTGCCAGTAGTATACCCCCCGCAGGGCTATCTTACAATGAGCAGTTCTTC. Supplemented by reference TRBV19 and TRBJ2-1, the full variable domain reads DGGITQSPKYLFRKEGQNVTLSCEQNLNHDAMYWYRQDPGQGLRLIYYSQIVNDFQKGDIAEGYSVSREKKESFPLTVTSAQKNPTAFYLCASSIPPAGLSYNEQFFGPGTRLTVL.

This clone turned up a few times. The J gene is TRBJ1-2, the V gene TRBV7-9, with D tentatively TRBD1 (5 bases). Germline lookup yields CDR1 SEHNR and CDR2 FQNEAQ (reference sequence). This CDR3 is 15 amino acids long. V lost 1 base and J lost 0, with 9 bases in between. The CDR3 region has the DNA TGTGCCAGCAGCTTAGGGGGCCCCGCTAACTATGGCTACACCTTC. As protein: CASSLGGPANYGYTF.

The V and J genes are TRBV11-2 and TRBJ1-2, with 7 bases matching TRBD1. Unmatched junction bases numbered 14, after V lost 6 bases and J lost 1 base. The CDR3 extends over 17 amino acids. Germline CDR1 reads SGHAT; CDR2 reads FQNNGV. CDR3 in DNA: TGTGCCAGCAGTTCTCTTGGGACAGAGACTCTTAACTATGGCTACACCTTC. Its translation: CASSSLGTETLNYGYTF.

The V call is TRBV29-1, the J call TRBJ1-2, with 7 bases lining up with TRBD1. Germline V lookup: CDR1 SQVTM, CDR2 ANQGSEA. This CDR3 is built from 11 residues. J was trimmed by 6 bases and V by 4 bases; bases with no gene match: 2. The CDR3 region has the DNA TGCAGCGTTGTTCAGGGGGATGGCTACACCTTC. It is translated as CSVVQGDGYTF.

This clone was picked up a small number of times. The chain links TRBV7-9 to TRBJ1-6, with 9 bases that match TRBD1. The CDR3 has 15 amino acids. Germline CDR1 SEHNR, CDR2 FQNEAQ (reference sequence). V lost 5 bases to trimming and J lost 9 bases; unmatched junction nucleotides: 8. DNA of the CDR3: TGTGCCAGCAGCCAAAAAGGGACAGGGATTTCACCCCTCCACTTT. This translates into CASSQKGTGISPLHF.

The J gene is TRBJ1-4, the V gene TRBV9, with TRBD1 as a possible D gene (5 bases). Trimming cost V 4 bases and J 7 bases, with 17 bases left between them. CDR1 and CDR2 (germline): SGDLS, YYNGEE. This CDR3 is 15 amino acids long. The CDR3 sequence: CASSYTSGASEKLFF. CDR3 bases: TGTGCCAGCAGCTACACCTCTGGGGCTAGTGAAAAACTGTTTTTT.